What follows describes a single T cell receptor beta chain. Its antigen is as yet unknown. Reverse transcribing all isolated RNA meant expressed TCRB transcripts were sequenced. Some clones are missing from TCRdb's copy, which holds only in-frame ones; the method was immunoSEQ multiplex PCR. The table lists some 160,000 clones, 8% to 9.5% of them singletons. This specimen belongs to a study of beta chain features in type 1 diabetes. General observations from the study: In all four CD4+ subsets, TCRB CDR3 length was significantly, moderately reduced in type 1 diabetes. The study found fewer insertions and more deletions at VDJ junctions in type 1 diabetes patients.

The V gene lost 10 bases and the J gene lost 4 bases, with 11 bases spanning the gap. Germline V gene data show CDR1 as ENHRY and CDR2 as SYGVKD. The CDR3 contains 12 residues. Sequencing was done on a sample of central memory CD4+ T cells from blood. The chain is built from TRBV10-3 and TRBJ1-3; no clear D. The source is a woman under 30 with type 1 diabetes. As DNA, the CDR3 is TGTGCCACGGGGAAAGGCGGAAACACCATATATTTT. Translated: CATGKGGNTIYF.